This TCR beta chain is drawn from a study of T-cell reconstitution after alpha-beta-depleted transplantation in children. TCRbeta library preparation incorporated unique molecular identifiers. TCRdb recomputed calls from the PCR reads with MiXCR, one row per CDR3 protein. The sample shows more than 550,000 distinct CDR3 sequences, 8% to 11% of them seen only once. Germline V CDR1 and CDR2: LGHNA, YSLEER. V dropped 0 bases and J dropped 3; count of bases not matched to a gene: 6. The CDR3 has 17 amino acids. The J gene is TRBJ2-1, the V gene TRBV4-3, with 9 bases fitting TRBD2. This receptor was obtained from a human donor who donated a stem cell graft to a child with acute myeloid leukemia. The specimen was PBMCs from the stem cell graft donor, collected from the stem cell graft. The CDR3 sequence is CASSQDLTSGFYNEQFF. The CDR3 DNA is TGCGCCAGCAGCCAAGACCTAACTAGCGGGTTCTACAATGAGCAGTTCTTC.